The 28 T cell receptor beta chains given below trace back to one sample, sequenced in a study of blood T cells in healthy people across ages. It was with a sample-barcoded 5' primer and a J-beta primer mix that a second PCR of roughly 6 to 11 cycles was run. TCRdb reprocessed the 5' RACE reads via MiXCR and lists one record per CDR3 protein. Altogether hundreds of thousands of distinct CDR3 sequences are present, about 30% being singletons, with the ten largest covering just over 15%. Sequenced sample: blood. These receptors originate from a woman aged 80 or over in good health.

This clonotype was found many times. V usage is TRBV27 and J usage is TRBJ1-1; D is ambiguous. The CDR3 covers 13 residues. The V end lost 4 bases, the J end lost 2 bases, and 8 bases lay between the germline ends. Germline CDR1 MNHEY, CDR2 SMNVEV (reference sequence). CDR3 amino acids: CASSYRRNTEAFF. CDR3 DNA sequence: TGTGCCAGCAGTTATCGTAGAAACACTGAAGCTTTCTTT.

DNA for the CDR3: TGCGCCAGCAGCCGCGGCCAGGGGGCAAATGAGCAGTACTTC. Encoded protein: CASSRGQGANEQYF. This sequence joins TRBV5-1 and TRBJ2-7; 8 nucleotides line up with TRBD1. V trimming: 4 bases; J trimming: 7 bases; junction bases outside the gene matches: 10. There are 14 residues in the CDR3. The germline gives CDR1 SGHRS, CDR2 YFSETQ.

The sample holds one count of this clonotype. The chain couples TRBV29-1 to TRBJ2-1, with 7 nucleotides matching TRBD2. J lost 12 bases, V lost 5 bases, and 13 bases had no gene match. This CDR3 comprises 13 residues. Germline loops: CDR1 SQVTM, CDR2 ANQGSEA. Here the CDR3 reads CSVHGTIGKGQFF. CDR3 bases: TGCAGCGTTCACGGGACTATTGGCAAGGGGCAGTTCTTC.

This clonotype came up once. A clone one base away is much larger, so this may be a read error. The rearrangement joins TRBV29-1 to TRBJ1-2; D gene uncertain. The CDR3 runs 11 residues. CDR1 SQVTM and CDR2 ANQGSEA come from the germline V gene. V lost 7 bases and J 6 bases, leaving 12 bases between the germline ends. The CDR3 protein is CSAEWANGYTF. The CDR3 DNA is TGCAGCGCCGAGTGGGCGAATGGCTACACCTTC.

For this clonotype: Since no conserved phenylalanine or tryptophan closes the CDR3, a read error is the likely cause. The chain carries TRBV7-8 and TRBJ1-4, with 7 bases aligning to TRBD1. The CDR3 contains 13 residues. Germline CDR1 SGHVS, CDR2 FQNEAQ. The CDR3 region is CANSSGQREKLFL. The CDR3 DNA is TGTGCCAACAGCTCGGGACAGCGCGAAAAACTGTTTTTG.

This chain joins TRBV5-1 and TRBJ2-1, with D possibly matching TRBD2 (7 bases). The CDR3 has 17 residues. Trimming stripped 4 bases from V and 4 bases from J, with 21 bases between. Germline values: CDR1 SGHRS, CDR2 YFSETQ. The CDR3 protein is CASSPGASGGHYNEQFF. In DNA, the CDR3 is TGCGCCAGCAGCCCGGGGGCTAGCGGAGGTCATTACAATGAGCAGTTCTTC.

In this sample, this clonotype turned up a few times. Since a much larger clone is just one base distant, this may be a read error. The genes are TRBV7-3 and TRBJ2-4; a possible D gene is TRBD2 (5 bases). CDR3 length equals 13 residues. V was pared by 3 bases and J by 13 bases, with 16 bases between. Germline CDR1 SGHTA, CDR2 FQGTGA. CDR3 residues: CASSFTSLGGQYF. The CDR3 DNA reads as TGTGCCAGCAGCTTTACTAGTTTGGGCGGGCAGTACTTC.

This clonotype has a count of ten or more. The chain carries TRBV5-1 and TRBJ2-7, with 9 bases matching TRBD1. The CDR3 totals 14 residues. Germline lookup yields CDR1 SGHRS and CDR2 YFSETQ. The ends lost 4 bases at V and 2 bases at J; junction bases unmatched: 4. CDR3 coding DNA: TGCGCCAGCAGCCCGAGGACAGGGGCCTACGAGCAGTACTTC. As protein: CASSPRTGAYEQYF. The full variable domain, rest sourced from reference TRBV5-1 and TRBJ2-7, is KAGVTQTPRYLIKTRGQQVTLSCSPISGHRSVSWYQQTPGQGLQFLFEYFSETQRNKGNFPGRFSGRQFSNSRSEMNVSTLELGDSALYLCASSPRTGAYEQYFGPGTRLTVT.

In its sample, this clonotype was seen many times. The chain joins TRBV20-1 to TRBJ2-1, with 9 bases matching TRBD2. V lost 3 bases to trimming and J lost 4 bases; unmatched junction nucleotides: 13. This CDR3 contains 17 residues. CDR1 and CDR2 (germline): DFQATT, SNEGSKA (reference sequence). The DNA of the CDR3 is TGCAGTGCTAGGCCCCCGCGGGGCGGGGGGGGATACAATGAGCAGTTCTTC. Protein sequence: CSARPPRGGGGYNEQFF.

This clonotype appeared many times. This rearrangement joins TRBV6-2 or TRBV6-3 to TRBJ1-2; D is undetermined. Germline lookup yields CDR1 MNHEY and CDR2 SVGEGT. The germline V and J ends were trimmed by 4 bases and 4 bases, with 10 bases remaining between them. The CDR3 is 13 residues long. The CDR3 DNA follows: TGTGCCAGCAGTTTGGATTCGGGCTATGGCTACACCTTC. This encodes CASSLDSGYGYTF.

This clonotype was recorded many times. This chain uses TRBV5-5 with TRBJ2-1; D possibly corresponds to TRBD2 (6 bases). Germline V gene data show CDR1 as SGHKS and CDR2 as YYEKEE (reference sequence). Trimming removed 7 bases from V and 2 bases from J, with 22 bases in between. The CDR3 totals 17 residues. This CDR3 is CASLLSPQRAPYNEQFF. The CDR3 nucleotides are TGTGCCAGCTTACTGTCCCCACAGCGGGCTCCCTACAATGAGCAGTTCTTC.

The chain links TRBV5-1 to TRBJ1-5; D remains unclear. Per germline, CDR1 SGHRS and CDR2 YFSETQ. Trimming cost V 2 bases and J 4 bases, with 10 bases left between them. The CDR3 extends over 14 amino acids. Written as DNA, the CDR3 is TGCGCCAGCAGCTTTGAGGGTCCGAATCAGCCCCAGCATTTT. The encoded protein is CASSFEGPNQPQHF.

This clonotype was counted a few times. This chain uses TRBV4-1 with TRBJ2-7, with D perhaps matching TRBD2 (5 bases). The CDR3 spans 18 residues. Trimming took 0 bases from V and 0 from J, leaving 18 bases between them. Germline V gene data show CDR1 as MGHRA and CDR2 as YSYEKL. The CDR3: CASSQDWVLAPSSYEQYF. The CDR3 DNA sequence: TGCGCCAGCAGCCAAGACTGGGTCCTAGCTCCTAGCTCCTACGAGCAGTACTTC.

This clonotype was picked up many times. This chain joins TRBV7-2 and TRBJ2-5; D is perhaps TRBD1 or TRBD2 (5 bases each). With 0 bases removed from V and 1 base from J, the gap between germline ends came to 12 bases. CDR1 and CDR2 from the germline V gene are SGHTA and FQGNSA. This CDR3 has 16 amino acids. CDR3 amino acids: CASSLARDRFQETQYF. DNA for the CDR3: TGTGCCAGCAGCTTAGCCAGGGACCGATTCCAAGAGACCCAGTACTTC.

The chain couples TRBV7-2 to TRBJ1-6, with no clear D. This CDR3 has 14 residues. Germline assignment: CDR1 SGHTA and CDR2 FQGNSA. Trimming took 5 bases from V and 9 from J, leaving 14 bases between them. CDR3 sequence reads: CASSPQVHRSPLHF. The CDR3 nucleotides are TGTGCCAGCAGCCCCCAGGTCCACCGTTCACCCCTCCACTTT.

The chain uses TRBV7-9 and TRBJ2-3; no reliable D call. V shed 2 bases and J shed 0 bases, with 6 bases lying between them. CDR1 is SEHNR and CDR2 is FQNEAQ in the germline V gene (reference sequence). The CDR3 has 14 residues. CDR3 sequence (DNA): TGTGCCAGCAGCTTACACCCGAGCACAGATACGCAGTATTTT. Translation: CASSLHPSTDTQYF. Filled out from reference TRBV7-9 and TRBJ2-3, the complete variable domain reads DTGVSQNPRHKITKRGQNVTFRCDPISEHNRLYWYRQTLGQGPEFLTYFQNEAQLEKSRLLSDRFSAERPKGSFSTLEIQRTEQGDSAMYLCASSLHPSTDTQYFGPGTRLTVL.

Comments on this clonotype: This may be a read error, as it is one base from a much larger clone. The rearrangement links TRBV18 to TRBJ1-2; D uncertain. Germline V gene data show CDR1 as KGHSH and CDR2 as LQKENI. There are 15 residues in the CDR3. With 3 bases removed from V and 2 bases from J, the gap between germline ends came to 13 bases. The CDR3 sequence is CASSPSGQWNYGYTF. Written as DNA, the CDR3 is TGTGCCAGCTCACCCTCCGGCCAGTGGAACTATGGCTACACCTTC.

This clonotype showed up many times. This rearrangement joins TRBV3-1 to TRBJ2-5, with D perhaps assigned TRBD1 or TRBD2 (6 bases each). This CDR3 comprises 16 residues. Germline loops: CDR1 LGHDT, CDR2 YNNKEL (reference sequence). Trimming pared 0 bases from V and 2 bases from J, leaving 13 bases between. CDR3 sequence reads: CASSQDRRGKQETQYF. DNA of the CDR3: TGTGCCAGCAGCCAAGATCGGAGGGGGAAACAAGAGACCCAGTACTTC.

The chain has TRBV9 and TRBJ1-1, with no clear D. Trimming shortened V by 2 bases and J by 3 bases, and 8 bases separated the two germline ends. Germline values: CDR1 SGDLS, CDR2 YYNGEE. CDR3 length equals 13 residues. The CDR3 is CASSVERDTEAFF. Here the CDR3 DNA reads TGTGCCAGCAGCGTCGAACGGGACACTGAAGCTTTCTTT.

The table lists this clonotype with many counts. This chain uses TRBV18 with TRBJ2-5; D unresolved. Trimming pared 0 bases from V and 1 base from J, leaving 6 bases between. Germline CDR1 reads KGHSH; CDR2 reads LQKENI. The CDR3 spans 14 residues. The CDR3 sequence is CASSPPVSQETQYF. CDR3 DNA: TGTGCCAGCTCACCACCGGTCAGCCAAGAGACCCAGTACTTC.

The table lists this clonotype with many counts. The rearrangement joins TRBV4-1 to TRBJ1-5, with D uncertain. The V gene's germline CDR1 is MGHRA and CDR2 YSYEKL. V was shortened by 2 bases and J by 6 bases, with 11 bases between the two germline ends. The CDR3 extends over 14 amino acids. The CDR3 DNA reads TGCGCCAGCAGCCAACTGAGGGAGAGTCAGCCCCAGCATTTT. Translating gives CASSQLRESQPQHF.

This clonotype occurred many times. The chain joins TRBV12-3 or TRBV12-4 to TRBJ2-5; the D gene could be TRBD1 or TRBD2 (5 bases each). This CDR3 is built from 14 residues. Trimming took off 1 base at V and 5 bases at J, with 11 bases between the two ends. CDR3 sequence: CASSLGAREETQYF. The CDR3, as DNA: TGTGCCAGCAGTTTAGGGGCCAGGGAGGAGACCCAGTACTTC.

This clonotype was seen many times. The chain carries TRBV7-9 and TRBJ2-5; tentatively, D is TRBD1 (6 bases). V lost 4 bases, J lost 0 bases, and 12 bases lay in between. Germline CDR1 and CDR2: SEHNR and FQNEAQ (reference sequence). The CDR3 is 15 amino acids. The CDR3 is CASSSTGTHQETQYF. In nucleotides, the CDR3 is TGTGCCAGCAGCTCAACCGGGACACACCAAGAGACCCAGTACTTC.

Concerning this clonotype itself: Because it lacks the conserved phenylalanine or tryptophan at the end, this CDR3 is likely a read error. This rearrangement joins TRBV27 to TRBJ2-3; D gene ambiguous. Germline V gives CDR1 MNHEY, CDR2 SMNVEV (reference sequence). The CDR3 is 14 amino acids. V gave up 3 bases and J gave up 2 bases, with 9 bases separating them. Here the CDR3 DNA reads TGTGCCAGCAGTTTGGCTCATCCCACAGATACGCAGTATCTT. Translating gives CASSLAHPTDTQYL.

This clonotype has at least ten counts. For the CDR3, the DNA is TGCGCCAGCAGCTTAAGTGGTAACCCTGAAGCTTTCTTT. Translated: CASSLSGNPEAFF. The chain has TRBV5-1 and TRBJ1-1, with no clear D. Trimming shortened V by 2 bases and J by 6 bases, and 11 bases separated the two germline ends. This CDR3 is 13 amino acids long. Germline CDR1 reads SGHRS; CDR2 reads YFSETQ.

This clonotype was seen many times. The V gene is TRBV7-2, the J gene TRBJ2-7; D is uncertain. The CDR3 spans 13 residues. V gave up 5 bases and J gave up 3 bases, with 11 bases separating them. CDR1 and CDR2 from the germline V gene are SGHTA and FQGNSA. The CDR3 sequence is CASSVTVLYEQYF. The DNA of the CDR3 is TGTGCCAGCAGCGTGACCGTACTCTACGAGCAGTACTTC.

This clonotype was counted a few times. This sequence may be a read error, since a much larger clone differs from it by one base. DNA of the CDR3: TGTGCCAGCAGCTGGGGAGGGACCCCGGAGACCCAGTACTTC. It specifies CASSWGGTPETQYF. The chain joins TRBV7-2 to TRBJ2-5; 7 positions agree with TRBD2. The germline V gene encodes CDR1 SGHTA and CDR2 FQGNSA. The CDR3 runs 14 residues. Trimming removed 4 bases from V and 5 bases from J; junction bases left unmatched: 7.

The J gene is TRBJ1-2, the V gene TRBV20-1, with 10 bases aligning to TRBD1. V lost 0 bases and J lost 7; bases outside the gene matches: 11. This CDR3 spans 16 amino acids. Per the germline V gene, CDR1 is DFQATT and CDR2 is SNEGSKA (reference sequence). CDR3 sequence reads: CSARDFGGDRGSGYTF. CDR3 DNA sequence: TGCAGTGCTAGAGATTTTGGAGGGGACAGGGGTTCTGGCTACACCTTC.